The 28 T cell receptor beta chains given below trace back to one sample, sequenced in a study of blood T cell repertoires in COVID-19. Clones were sequenced by immunoSEQ multiplex PCR, and TCRdb holds only the in-frame ones, with some missing. The repertoire holds roughly 100,000 clones, with about 87% as singletons. The sample comprised peripheral blood. Every receptor here comes from a human donor with COVID-19, enrolled during active disease. The donor label of this sample is uncertain.

V is TRBV19 and J is TRBJ1-1; 7 nucleotides agree with TRBD1. CDR3 size: 15 residues. V trimming: 7 bases; J trimming: 4 bases; junction bases outside the gene matches: 12. From germline, CDR1 is LNHDA and CDR2 SQIVND (reference sequence). Written as DNA, the CDR3 is TGTGCCAGTACCGCTGATAGAAACAGGGGCACTGAAGCTTTCTTT. This encodes CASTADRNRGTEAFF.

V is TRBV2 and J is TRBJ1-2, with D unclear. The CDR3 is made up of 16 amino acids. With 3 bases removed from V and 2 bases from J, the gap between germline ends came to 16 bases. Germline V gives CDR1 SNHLY, CDR2 FYNNEI. The CDR3 region has the DNA TGTGCCAGCAGTGAGCTCCGGGATCCGGCGAACTATGGCTACACCTTC. The encoded protein is CASSELRDPANYGYTF.

This chain connects TRBV11-2 to TRBJ1-1; TRBD1 matches at 11 bases. This CDR3 is built from 19 residues. Germline V gene lookup returns CDR1 SGHAT and CDR2 FQNNGV. J was trimmed by 1 base and V by 4 bases; bases with no gene match: 14. CDR3 protein: CASSSARDRGIEPNTEAFF. CDR3 nucleotides: TGTGCCAGCAGCTCAGCCCGGGACAGGGGGATAGAACCGAACACTGAAGCTTTCTTT.

V gene TRBV5-3 combines with J gene TRBJ1-1; 7 bases fit TRBD1. TRBV5-3 is treated as an ORF (open reading frame) with a function not yet certain. This CDR3 is built from 13 residues. V lost 3 bases to trimming and J lost 7 bases; unmatched junction nucleotides: 6. The CDR3 reads CARSWGQIYEAFF. In DNA, the CDR3 is TGTGCCAGAAGCTGGGGACAGATTTATGAAGCTTTCTTT.

The chain uses TRBV5-1 and TRBJ2-2, with D perhaps matching TRBD1 (5 bases). This CDR3 region has 17 residues. CDR1 and CDR2 from the germline V gene are SGHRS and YFSETQ. V gave up 4 bases and J gave up 1 base, with 17 bases separating them. The chain's CDR3 is CASSPAWGRGNTGELFF. As DNA, the CDR3 is TGCGCCAGCAGCCCGGCCTGGGGAAGGGGGAACACCGGGGAGCTGTTTTTT.

V gene TRBV6-1 combines with J gene TRBJ2-1; 7 bases align to TRBD1. The junction had 16 bases not matched to a gene; V was cut back by 0 bases and J by 2 bases. Germline assignment: CDR1 MNHNS and CDR2 SASEGT. There are 20 residues in the CDR3. The CDR3 protein is CASSEAQSTGFLFAYNEQFF. The CDR3 DNA sequence: TGTGCCAGCAGTGAAGCTCAATCGACAGGGTTTTTATTCGCCTACAATGAGCAGTTCTTC.

The rearrangement joins TRBV21-1 to TRBJ2-2; the D call in the table, TRBD1, was not verified against the DNA. TRBV21-1 is shown as a pseudogene. The CDR3 has 18 residues. The CDR3 nucleotides are TGTGCCAGCAGCTCGCTCCGGGACAGGGCGACGAACACCGGGGAGCTGTTTTTT. It encodes CASSSLRDRATNTGELFF.

The rearrangement links TRBV5-1 to TRBJ2-3, with D tentatively TRBD1 (6 bases). The V gene's germline CDR1 is SGHRS and CDR2 YFSETQ. The CDR3 is 15 residues long. The V and J ends lost 5 bases and 2 bases respectively, with 15 bases between them. The CDR3 bases are TGCGCCAGCAGTCTTGGGACACCTGACACAGATACGCAGTATTTT. Translation gives CASSLGTPDTDTQYF. Looking up the rest from reference TRBV5-1 and TRBJ2-3 gives the full variable domain: KAGVTQTPRYLIKTRGQQVTLSCSPISGHRSVSWYQQTPGQGLQFLFEYFSETQRNKGNFPGRFSGRQFSNSRSEMNVSTLELGDSALYLCASSLGTPDTDTQYFGPGTRLTVL.

The chain links TRBV2 to TRBJ1-6; the match to TRBD1 covers 9 bases. Germline V gene data show CDR1 as SNHLY and CDR2 as FYNNEI. The CDR3 contains 14 residues. V gave up 2 bases and J gave up 10 bases; unmatched junction bases: 3. CDR3: CASSEWDRDSPLHF. Written as DNA, the CDR3 is TGTGCCAGCAGTGAATGGGACAGGGACTCACCCCTCCACTTT.

The rearrangement links TRBV5-1 to TRBJ2-1; 13 bases map to TRBD2. This CDR3 has 16 amino acids. Per germline, CDR1 SGHRS and CDR2 YFSETQ. V shed 2 bases and J 6 bases; nucleotides not matched to a gene: 5. The CDR3 DNA follows: TGCGCCAGCAGCTTCCCCGGGACTAGCGGGGTCAATGAGCAGTTCTTC. Translated, it gives CASSFPGTSGVNEQFF.

The chain recombines TRBV28 with TRBJ1-4; possible D gene TRBD1, 5 bases. The CDR3 sequence is 15 residues long. The V and J ends lost 2 bases and 4 bases respectively, with 11 bases between them. In germline, CDR1 is MDHEN, CDR2 SYDVKM. The CDR3 nucleotides read TGTGCCAGCAGTTTAACGACAGTGGGTAATGAAAAACTGTTTTTT. This sequence encodes CASSLTTVGNEKLFF.

The chain carries TRBV29-1 and TRBJ2-5; tentative D call: TRBD1 (5 bases). Between the trimmed V and J ends, which lost 5 bases and 5 bases, there was a span of 12 bases. From germline, CDR1 is SQVTM and CDR2 ANQGSEA. The CDR3 has 12 residues. CDR3 nucleotides: TGCAGCGTTTACCAGGGTTCGGAGACCCAGTACTTC. Its protein product is CSVYQGSETQYF.

This clone has just one count. The J gene is TRBJ1-1, the V gene TRBV27; tentatively, D is TRBD1 (5 bases). Germline V CDR1 and CDR2: MNHEY, SMNVEV (reference sequence). V was cut by 4 bases and J by 5 bases, with 23 bases left in between. The CDR3 covers 17 residues. CDR3 nucleotide sequence: TGTGCCAGCAGTTCTCCTATACGTAGTGGGGCGAGGACTGAAGCTTTCTTT. Translation gives CASSSPIRSGARTEAFF.

The V gene is TRBV13, the J gene TRBJ1-5; 9 bases match TRBD1. J lost 7 bases, V lost 5 bases, and 6 bases had no gene match. The CDR3 consists of 14 residues. CDR1 is PRHDT and CDR2 is FYEKMQ in the germline V gene (reference sequence). The CDR3 spells CASSPQGAGQPQHF. The CDR3 DNA is TGTGCCAGCAGCCCACAGGGGGCAGGACAGCCCCAGCATTTT.

The V call is TRBV25-1, the J call TRBJ1-1; 9 bases map to TRBD1. This CDR3 spans 15 amino acids. J lost 1 base, V lost 3 bases, and 3 bases had no gene match. Germline V lookup: CDR1 MGHDK, CDR2 SYGVNS. Written as DNA, the CDR3 is TGTGCCAGCAGTGATTGGGGACAGGGGAACACTGAAGCTTTCTTT. Translation: CASSDWGQGNTEAFF.

The chain joins TRBV18 to TRBJ1-5, with D tentatively TRBD1 (5 bases). The length of the CDR3 is 15 residues. V was cut by 3 bases and J by 7 bases, with 16 bases left in between. The germline V gene encodes CDR1 KGHSH and CDR2 LQKENI. The CDR3 nucleotides read TGTGCCAGCTCACCGGGAGGGGAAGCGGGACAGCCCCAGCATTTT. Translation gives CASSPGGEAGQPQHF.

The chain combines TRBV6-5 with TRBJ1-1; D ambiguous. V lost 6 bases, J lost 7 bases, and 9 bases lay in between. The CDR3 is made up of 11 amino acids. The germline V gene encodes CDR1 MNHEY and CDR2 SVGAGI. CDR3 in DNA: TGTGCCAGCAGCCGCTTAGATGAAGCTTTCTTT. Its protein product is CASSRLDEAFF.

The chain carries TRBV7-9 and TRBJ1-1; a possible D gene is TRBD1 (6 bases). CDR3 length: 15 amino acids. V was trimmed by 4 bases and J by 0 bases, leaving 12 bases between them. CDR1 SEHNR and CDR2 FQNEAQ come from the germline V gene (reference sequence). The CDR3 sequence is CASSYGQLLNTEAFF. The CDR3 bases are TGTGCCAGCAGCTACGGACAGCTTCTGAACACTGAAGCTTTCTTT.

This clone was observed a few times. The DNA of the CDR3 is TGTGCCAGCAGTCCATACCAGTTGGGGGGCAATGAGCAGTTCTTC. Translating gives CASSPYQLGGNEQFF. The V gene is TRBV28, the J gene TRBJ2-1, with D possibly TRBD2 on 6 matching bases. The V gene's germline CDR1 is MDHEN and CDR2 SYDVKM. V dropped 5 bases and J dropped 6 bases, with 17 bases sitting between them. The CDR3 covers 15 residues.

The V and J genes are TRBV5-1 and TRBJ2-5, with D perhaps matching TRBD1 (5 bases). V gave up 0 bases and J gave up 4 bases, with 10 bases separating them. This CDR3 spans 14 amino acids. Germline loops: CDR1 SGHRS, CDR2 YFSETQ. In DNA form, the CDR3 reads TGCGCCAGCAGCTTGGGCCCCAGGGCAGAGACCCAGTACTTC. Translation gives CASSLGPRAETQYF.

This chain links TRBV5-6 with TRBJ1-6, with 8 bases fitting TRBD1. Trimming removed 2 bases from V and 7 bases from J; junction bases left unmatched: 2. The CDR3 totals 14 residues. Germline CDR1 and CDR2: SGHDT and YYEEEE. The CDR3, as DNA: TGTGCCAGCAGCTTCAGGGGGCCGAATTCACCCCTCCACTTT. It specifies CASSFRGPNSPLHF.

This clone is deemed large. The V and J genes are TRBV5-1 and TRBJ1-2, with D possibly being TRBD1 (6 bases). Germline values: CDR1 SGHRS, CDR2 YFSETQ. Deletions cut 2 bases from V and 2 bases from J, with 16 bases between. The CDR3 is 16 residues long. CDR3 in amino acids: CASSFLGGATNYGYTF. The CDR3 bases are TGCGCCAGCAGCTTCCTCGGGGGGGCGACGAACTATGGCTACACCTTC.

This clone has just one count. The chain couples TRBV5-5 to TRBJ1-1; D gene unclear. There are 14 residues in the CDR3. Germline V gene data show CDR1 as SGHKS and CDR2 as YYEKEE (reference sequence). Trimming stripped 4 bases from V and 0 bases from J, with 10 bases between. The CDR3 DNA is TGTGCCAGCAGCCGTGCGGGCATGAACACTGAAGCTTTCTTT. Amino acid sequence: CASSRAGMNTEAFF.

This chain connects TRBV19 to TRBJ2-5; 12 positions agree with TRBD1. Trimming cost V 5 bases and J 1 base; bases outside gene matches: 11. The CDR3 extends over 18 amino acids. Germline loops: CDR1 LNHDA, CDR2 SQIVND (reference sequence). The CDR3 loop is CASSHLGQGAAAQETQYF. For the CDR3, the DNA is TGTGCCAGTAGTCACCTGGGACAGGGGGCAGCCGCCCAAGAGACCCAGTACTTC.

The chain employs TRBV2 and TRBJ2-7; the match to TRBD1 covers 9 bases. The V gene end was trimmed by 8 bases and the J gene end by 6 bases; junction bases not matched to a gene: 14. Germline CDR1 and CDR2: SNHLY and FYNNEI. The CDR3 is 15 amino acids. The CDR3 DNA follows: TGTGCCAGCCCTAAGAGGACAGGGGTTTCGAGCGAGCAGTACTTC. It yields the protein CASPKRTGVSSEQYF. The complete variable domain, with remaining parts taken from reference TRBV2 and TRBJ2-7, reads EPEVTQTPSHQVTQMGQEVILRCVPISNHLYFYWYRQILGQKVEFLVSFYNNEISEKSEIFDDQFSVERPDGSNFTLKIRSTKLEDSAMYFCASPKRTGVSSEQYFGPGTRLTVT.

CDR3 sequence: CASRSASLGEQYF. The CDR3 nucleotides read TGTGCCAGCAGGAGCGCCTCGTTGGGCGAGCAGTACTTC. The chain links TRBV6-5 to TRBJ2-7; D gene uncertain. V was shortened by 6 bases and J by 6 bases, with 15 bases between the two germline ends. CDR3 size: 13 residues. Germline CDR1 is MNHEY and CDR2 is SVGAGI.

The CDR3 region has the DNA TGTGCCAGCAGTGAACAGGGAAATCAGCCCCAGCATTTT. The encoded protein is CASSEQGNQPQHF. The genes are TRBV2 and TRBJ1-5, with D tentatively TRBD1 (5 bases). CDR1 is SNHLY, CDR2 FYNNEI, per germline. The length of the CDR3 is 13 residues. Trimming removed 2 bases from V and 4 bases from J, with 6 bases in between.

The J gene is TRBJ2-7, the V gene TRBV9; possibly TRBD1 for D (5 bases). V lost 3 bases to trimming and J lost 6 bases, with 13 bases between them. CDR1 SGDLS and CDR2 YYNGEE come from the germline V gene. The CDR3 totals 13 residues. The CDR3 loop is CASSALPGLEQYF. DNA of the CDR3: TGTGCCAGCAGCGCCCTCCCAGGGCTCGAGCAGTACTTC.